Included here is one TCR beta chain sequence, with context. This sample is drawn from a study of glioma-infiltrating T cells after dendritic cell vaccination. The assay was immunoSEQ multiplex PCR, and TCRdb's table has in-frame clones only and misses some. Here the sample spans tens of thousands of clones, approximately 83% being singletons. Specimen: blood, collected before dendritic cell vaccination. This TCR was recovered from a human donor with glioblastoma.

The CDR3 DNA reads TGCGCCAGCAGCCAAGATCCCAGGGGCTACACCTTC. Amino acid sequence: CASSQDPRGYTF. This chain connects TRBV4-1 to TRBJ1-2; D is undetermined. In germline, CDR1 is MGHRA, CDR2 YSYEKL. The CDR3 runs 12 residues. V was cut by 0 bases and J by 8 bases, with 7 bases left in between.